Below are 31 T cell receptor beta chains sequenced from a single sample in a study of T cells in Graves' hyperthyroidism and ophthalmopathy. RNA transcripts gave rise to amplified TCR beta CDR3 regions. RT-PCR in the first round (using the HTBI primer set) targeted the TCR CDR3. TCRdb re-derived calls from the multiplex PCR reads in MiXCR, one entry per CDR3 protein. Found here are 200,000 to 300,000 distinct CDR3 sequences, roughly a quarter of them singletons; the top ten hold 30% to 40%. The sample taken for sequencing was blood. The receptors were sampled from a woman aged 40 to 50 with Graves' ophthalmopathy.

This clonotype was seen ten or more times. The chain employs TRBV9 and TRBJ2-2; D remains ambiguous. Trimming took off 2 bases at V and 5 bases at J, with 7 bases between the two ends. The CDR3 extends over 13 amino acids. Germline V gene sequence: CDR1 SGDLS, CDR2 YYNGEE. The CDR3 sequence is CASSVLQTGELFF. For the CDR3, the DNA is TGTGCCAGCAGCGTCTTACAAACCGGGGAGCTGTTTTTT.

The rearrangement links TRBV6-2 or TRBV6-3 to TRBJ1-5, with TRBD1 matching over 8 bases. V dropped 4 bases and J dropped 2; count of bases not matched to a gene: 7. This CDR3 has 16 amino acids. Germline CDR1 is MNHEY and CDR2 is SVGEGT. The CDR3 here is CASSWTGIVGNQPQHF. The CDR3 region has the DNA TGTGCCAGCAGTTGGACAGGGATAGTAGGCAATCAGCCCCAGCATTTT.

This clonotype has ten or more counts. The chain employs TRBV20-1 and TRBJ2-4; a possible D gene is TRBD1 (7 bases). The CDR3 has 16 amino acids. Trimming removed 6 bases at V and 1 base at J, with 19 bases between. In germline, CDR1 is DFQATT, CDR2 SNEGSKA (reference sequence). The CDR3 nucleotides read TGCAGTGCCCAGGGGGGAGTCGGAGGGGCCAAAAACATTCAGTACTTC. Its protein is CSAQGGVGGAKNIQYF.

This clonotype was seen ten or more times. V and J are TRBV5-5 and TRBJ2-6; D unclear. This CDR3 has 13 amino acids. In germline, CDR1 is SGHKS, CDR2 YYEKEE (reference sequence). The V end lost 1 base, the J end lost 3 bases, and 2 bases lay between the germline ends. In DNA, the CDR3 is TGTGCCAGCAGCTTGTATGGGGCCAACGTCCTGACTTTC. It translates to CASSLYGANVLTF. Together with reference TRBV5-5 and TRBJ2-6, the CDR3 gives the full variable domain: DAGVTQSPTHLIKTRGQQVTLRCSPISGHKSVSWYQQVLGQGPQFIFQYYEKEERGRGNFPDRFSARQFPNYSSELNVNALLLGDSALYLCASSLYGANVLTFGAGSRLTVL.

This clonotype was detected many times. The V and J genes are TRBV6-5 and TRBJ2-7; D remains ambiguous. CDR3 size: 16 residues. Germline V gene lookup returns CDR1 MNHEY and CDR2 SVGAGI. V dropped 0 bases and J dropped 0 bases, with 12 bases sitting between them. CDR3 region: CASSYSKSTISYEQYF. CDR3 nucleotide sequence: TGTGCCAGCAGTTACTCGAAAAGCACGATCTCCTACGAGCAGTACTTC.

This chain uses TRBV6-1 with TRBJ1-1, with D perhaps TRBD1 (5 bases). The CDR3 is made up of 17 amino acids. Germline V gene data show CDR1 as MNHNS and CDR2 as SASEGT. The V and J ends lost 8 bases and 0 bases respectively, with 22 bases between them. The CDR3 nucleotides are TGTGCCAGCGGCCTGGGGCCGACAGTAACCTTGAACACTGAAGCTTTCTTT. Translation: CASGLGPTVTLNTEAFF.

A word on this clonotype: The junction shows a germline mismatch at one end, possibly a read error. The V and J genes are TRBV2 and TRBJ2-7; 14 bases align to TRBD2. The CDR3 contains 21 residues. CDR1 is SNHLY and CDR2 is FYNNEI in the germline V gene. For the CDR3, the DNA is TGTGCGAGCAGTGAACTACCTGGGACTAGCGGGAGAGTCAATTGGGAGTACGAGCAGTACTTC. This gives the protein CASSELPGTSGRVNWEYEQYF.

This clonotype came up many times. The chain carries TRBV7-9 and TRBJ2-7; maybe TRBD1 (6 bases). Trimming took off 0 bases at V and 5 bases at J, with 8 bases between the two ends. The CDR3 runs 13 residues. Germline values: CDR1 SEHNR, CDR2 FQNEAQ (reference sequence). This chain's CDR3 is CASSLAQGDEQYF. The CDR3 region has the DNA TGTGCCAGCAGCTTAGCACAGGGTGACGAGCAGTACTTC.

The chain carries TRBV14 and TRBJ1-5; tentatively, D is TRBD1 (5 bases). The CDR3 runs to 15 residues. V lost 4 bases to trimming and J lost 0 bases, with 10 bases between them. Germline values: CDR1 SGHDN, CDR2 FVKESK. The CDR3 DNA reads TGTGCCAGCAGCCCGACAGTGACTAGCAATCAGCCCCAGCATTTT. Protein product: CASSPTVTSNQPQHF.

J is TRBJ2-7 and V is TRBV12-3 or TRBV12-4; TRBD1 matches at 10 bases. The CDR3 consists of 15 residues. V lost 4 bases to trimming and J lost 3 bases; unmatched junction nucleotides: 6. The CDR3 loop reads CASSSYGQGDYEQYF. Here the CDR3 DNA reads TGTGCCAGCAGTTCTTACGGACAGGGGGACTACGAGCAGTACTTC.

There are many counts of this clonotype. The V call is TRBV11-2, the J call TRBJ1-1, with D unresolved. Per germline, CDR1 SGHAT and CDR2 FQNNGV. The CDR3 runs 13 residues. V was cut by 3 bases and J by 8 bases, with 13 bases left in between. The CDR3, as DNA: TGTGCCAGCAGCTTCGCACGGCGGGCCGAAGCTTTCTTT. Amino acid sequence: CASSFARRAEAFF.

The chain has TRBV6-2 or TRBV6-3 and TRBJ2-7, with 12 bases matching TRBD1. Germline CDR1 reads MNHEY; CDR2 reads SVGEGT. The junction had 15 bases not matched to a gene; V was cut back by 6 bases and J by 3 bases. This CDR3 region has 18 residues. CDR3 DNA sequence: TGTGCCAGCAGAACATCGGGACAGGGGGCGCGACCGGACTACGAGCAGTACTTC. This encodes CASRTSGQGARPDYEQYF.

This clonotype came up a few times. The CDR3 nucleotides are TGTGCCAGCAGCCAAGAAATTGCAGGTCCGAGGGAGCTGTTTTTT. This translates into CASSQEIAGPRELFF. The J gene is TRBJ2-2, the V gene TRBV3-1; the D is unclear. The CDR3 loop spans 15 amino acids. Germline loops: CDR1 LGHDT, CDR2 YNNKEL (reference sequence). Trimming stripped 0 bases from V and 9 bases from J, with 14 bases between.

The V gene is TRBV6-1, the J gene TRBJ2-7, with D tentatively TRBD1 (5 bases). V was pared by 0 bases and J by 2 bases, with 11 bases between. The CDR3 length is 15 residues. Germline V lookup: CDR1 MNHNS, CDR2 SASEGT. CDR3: CASSEAATATYEQYF. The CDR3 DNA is TGTGCCAGCAGTGAAGCGGCGACAGCCACCTACGAGCAGTACTTC.

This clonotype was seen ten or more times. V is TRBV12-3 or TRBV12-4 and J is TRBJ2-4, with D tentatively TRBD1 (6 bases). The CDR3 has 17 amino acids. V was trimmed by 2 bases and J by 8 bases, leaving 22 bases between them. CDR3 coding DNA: TGTGCCAGCAGTTTAAGGGTCAGGACAGCCCCGAGGGACATTCAGTACTTC. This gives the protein CASSLRVRTAPRDIQYF.

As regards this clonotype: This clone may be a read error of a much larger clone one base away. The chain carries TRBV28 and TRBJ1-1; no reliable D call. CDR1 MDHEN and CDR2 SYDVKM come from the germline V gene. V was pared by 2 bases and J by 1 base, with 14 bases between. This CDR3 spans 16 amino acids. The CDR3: CASSLGSRVWNTEAFF. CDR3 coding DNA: TGTGCCAGCAGTTTAGGCTCAAGGGTATGGAACACTGAAGCTTTCTTT.

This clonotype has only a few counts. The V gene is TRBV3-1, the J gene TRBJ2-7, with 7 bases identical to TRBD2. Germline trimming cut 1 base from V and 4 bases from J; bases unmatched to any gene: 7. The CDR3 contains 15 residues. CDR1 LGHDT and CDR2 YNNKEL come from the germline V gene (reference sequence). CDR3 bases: TGTGCCAGCAGCCAAGGGACTAGAGTCTCGTACGAGCAGTACTTC. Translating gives CASSQGTRVSYEQYF.

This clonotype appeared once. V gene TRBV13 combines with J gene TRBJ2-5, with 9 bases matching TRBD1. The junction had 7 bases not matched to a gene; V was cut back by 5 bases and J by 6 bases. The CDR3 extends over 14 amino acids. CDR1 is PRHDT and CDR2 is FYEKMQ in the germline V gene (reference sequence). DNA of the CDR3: TGTGCCAGCAGCACATGGACAGGGGTAAAGACCCAGTACTTC. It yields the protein CASSTWTGVKTQYF.

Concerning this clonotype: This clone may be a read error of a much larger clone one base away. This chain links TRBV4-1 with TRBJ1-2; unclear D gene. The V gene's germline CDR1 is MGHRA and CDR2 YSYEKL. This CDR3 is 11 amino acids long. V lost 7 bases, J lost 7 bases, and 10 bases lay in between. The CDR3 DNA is TGCGCCAGCACTCGAGAGGGTGGCTACACCTTC. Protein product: CASTREGGYTF.

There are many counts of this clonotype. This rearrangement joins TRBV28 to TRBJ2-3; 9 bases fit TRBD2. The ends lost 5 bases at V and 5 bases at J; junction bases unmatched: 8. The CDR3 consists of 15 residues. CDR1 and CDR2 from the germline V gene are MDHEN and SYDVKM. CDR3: CASSTLGGREDTQYF. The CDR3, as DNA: TGTGCCAGCAGTACGTTGGGCGGGAGGGAAGATACGCAGTATTTT.

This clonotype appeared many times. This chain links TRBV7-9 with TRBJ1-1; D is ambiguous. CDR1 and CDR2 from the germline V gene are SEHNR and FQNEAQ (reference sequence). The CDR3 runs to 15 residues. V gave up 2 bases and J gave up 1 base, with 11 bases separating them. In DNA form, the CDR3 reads TGTGCCAGCAGCTTAAGCGGATCCTCGAACACTGAAGCTTTCTTT. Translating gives CASSLSGSSNTEAFF. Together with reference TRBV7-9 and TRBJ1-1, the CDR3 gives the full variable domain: DTGVSQNPRHKITKRGQNVTFRCDPISEHNRLYWYRQTLGQGPEFLTYFQNEAQLEKSRLLSDRFSAERPKGSFSTLEIQRTEQGDSAMYLCASSLSGSSNTEAFFGQGTRLTVV.

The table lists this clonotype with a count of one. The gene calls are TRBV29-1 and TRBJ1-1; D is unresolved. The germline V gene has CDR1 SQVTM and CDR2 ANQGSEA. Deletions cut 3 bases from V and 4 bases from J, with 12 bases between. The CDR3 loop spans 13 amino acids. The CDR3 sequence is CSVEITRGTEAFF. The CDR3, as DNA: TGCAGCGTTGAGATAACGCGGGGCACTGAAGCTTTCTTT.

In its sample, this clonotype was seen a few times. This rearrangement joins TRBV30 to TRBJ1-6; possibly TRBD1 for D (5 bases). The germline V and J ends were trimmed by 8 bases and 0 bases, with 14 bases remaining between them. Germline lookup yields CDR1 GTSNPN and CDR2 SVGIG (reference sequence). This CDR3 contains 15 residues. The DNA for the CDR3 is TGTGCCCTTACGACAGAGAGCTCCTATAATTCACCCCTCCACTTT. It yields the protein CALTTESSYNSPLHF. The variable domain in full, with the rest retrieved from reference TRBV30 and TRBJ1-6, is SQTIHQWPATLVQPVGSPLSLECTVEGTSNPNLYWYRQAAGRGLQLLFYSVGIGQISSEVPQNLSASRPQDRQFILSSKKLLLSDSGFYLCALTTESSYNSPLHFGNGTRLTVT.

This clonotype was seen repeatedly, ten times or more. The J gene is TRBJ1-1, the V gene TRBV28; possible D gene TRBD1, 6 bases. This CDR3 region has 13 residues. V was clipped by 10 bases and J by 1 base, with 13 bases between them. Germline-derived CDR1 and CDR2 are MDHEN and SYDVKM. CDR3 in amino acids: CATTGFTNTEAFF. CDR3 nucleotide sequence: TGTGCCACTACAGGGTTCACGAACACTGAAGCTTTCTTT.

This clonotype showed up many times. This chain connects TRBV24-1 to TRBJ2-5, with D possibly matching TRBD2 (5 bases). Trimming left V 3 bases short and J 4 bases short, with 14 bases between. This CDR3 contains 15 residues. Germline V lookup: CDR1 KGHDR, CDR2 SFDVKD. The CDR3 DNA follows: TGTGCCACCAGTGATCGGGGTGGGCAGCCAGAGACCCAGTACTTC. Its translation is CATSDRGGQPETQYF.

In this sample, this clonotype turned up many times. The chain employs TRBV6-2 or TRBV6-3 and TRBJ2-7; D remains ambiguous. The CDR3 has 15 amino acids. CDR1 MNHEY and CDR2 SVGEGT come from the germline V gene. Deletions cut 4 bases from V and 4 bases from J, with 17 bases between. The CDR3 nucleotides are TGTGCCAGCAGTTCGACCAAGGCGGATCAGTACGAGCAGTACTTC. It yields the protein CASSSTKADQYEQYF.

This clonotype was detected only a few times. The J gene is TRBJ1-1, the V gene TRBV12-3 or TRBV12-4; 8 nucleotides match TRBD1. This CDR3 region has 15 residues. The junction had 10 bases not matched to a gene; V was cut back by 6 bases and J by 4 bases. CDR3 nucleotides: TGTGCCAGCAGCCCTAGACAGGGGCTGGGCACTGAAGCTTTCTTT. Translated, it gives CASSPRQGLGTEAFF.

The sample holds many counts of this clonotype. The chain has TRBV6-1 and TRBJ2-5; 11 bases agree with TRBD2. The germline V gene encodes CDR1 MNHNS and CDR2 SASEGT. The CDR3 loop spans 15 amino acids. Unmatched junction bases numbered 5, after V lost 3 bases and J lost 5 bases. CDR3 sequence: CASSELAGGWETQYF. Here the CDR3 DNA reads TGTGCCAGCAGTGAGCTAGCGGGAGGTTGGGAGACCCAGTACTTC.

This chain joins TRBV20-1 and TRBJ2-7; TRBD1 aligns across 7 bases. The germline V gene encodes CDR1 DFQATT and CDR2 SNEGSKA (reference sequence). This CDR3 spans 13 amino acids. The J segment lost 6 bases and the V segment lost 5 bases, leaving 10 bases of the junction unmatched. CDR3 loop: CSAFRDRLGEQYF. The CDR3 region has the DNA TGCAGTGCTTTCCGGGACAGACTCGGCGAGCAGTACTTC.

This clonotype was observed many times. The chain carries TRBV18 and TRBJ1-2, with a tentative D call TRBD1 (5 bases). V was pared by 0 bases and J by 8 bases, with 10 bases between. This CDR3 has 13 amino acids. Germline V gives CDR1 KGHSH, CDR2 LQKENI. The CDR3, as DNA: TGTGCCAGCTCACCACCGCAGGGCGGAGGCTACACCTTC. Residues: CASSPPQGGGYTF.

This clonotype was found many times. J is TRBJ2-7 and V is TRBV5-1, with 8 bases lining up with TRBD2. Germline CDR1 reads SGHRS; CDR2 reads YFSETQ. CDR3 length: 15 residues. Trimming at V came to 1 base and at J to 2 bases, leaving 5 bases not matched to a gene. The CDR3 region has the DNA TGCGCCAGCAGCTTGAGCGGGGGCCCCCCCTACGAGCAGTACTTC. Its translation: CASSLSGGPPYEQYF.